Listed here is a single T cell receptor (beta chain). These data originate in a study of T cell changes during pregnancy in multiple sclerosis. Assay: immunoSEQ multiplex PCR; the TCRdb copy retains only in-frame clones and omits some. Found here are around 72,000 clones, about 92% of them singletons; the top ten hold roughly 2.1%. The CDR3 is 15 residues long. J was trimmed by 11 bases and V by 0 bases; bases with no gene match: 7. The germline V gene has CDR1 LGHNA and CDR2 YSLEER. The V and J genes are TRBV4-3 and TRBJ2-1; TRBD2 aligns across 10 bases. Sample: peripheral blood, taken in the second trimester of pregnancy. The receptor was isolated from a female donor in good health, enrolled as a control in a pregnancy study. The CDR3 coding sequence is TGCGCCAGCAGCCAAGAAGTGCTAGCGGGGGACCAGCAGTTCTTC. Translating it yields CASSQEVLAGDQQFF.